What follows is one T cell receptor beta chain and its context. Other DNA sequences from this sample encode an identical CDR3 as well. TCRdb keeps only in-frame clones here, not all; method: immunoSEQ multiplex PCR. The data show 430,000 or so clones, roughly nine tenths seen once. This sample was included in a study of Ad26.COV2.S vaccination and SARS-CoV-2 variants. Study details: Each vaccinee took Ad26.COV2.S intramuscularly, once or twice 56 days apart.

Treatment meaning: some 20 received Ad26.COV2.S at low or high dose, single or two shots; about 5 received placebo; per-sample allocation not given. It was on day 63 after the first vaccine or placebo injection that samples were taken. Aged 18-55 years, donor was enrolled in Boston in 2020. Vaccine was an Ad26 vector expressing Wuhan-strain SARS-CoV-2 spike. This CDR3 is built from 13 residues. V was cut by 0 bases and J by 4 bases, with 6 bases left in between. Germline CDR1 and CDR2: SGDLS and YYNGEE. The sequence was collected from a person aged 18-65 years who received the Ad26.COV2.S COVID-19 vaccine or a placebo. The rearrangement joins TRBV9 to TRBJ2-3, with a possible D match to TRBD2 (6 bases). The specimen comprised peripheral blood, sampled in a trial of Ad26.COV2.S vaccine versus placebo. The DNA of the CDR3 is TGTGCCAGCAGCGTAGCGGGAGCAGATACGCAGTATTTT. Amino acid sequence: CASSVAGADTQYF.